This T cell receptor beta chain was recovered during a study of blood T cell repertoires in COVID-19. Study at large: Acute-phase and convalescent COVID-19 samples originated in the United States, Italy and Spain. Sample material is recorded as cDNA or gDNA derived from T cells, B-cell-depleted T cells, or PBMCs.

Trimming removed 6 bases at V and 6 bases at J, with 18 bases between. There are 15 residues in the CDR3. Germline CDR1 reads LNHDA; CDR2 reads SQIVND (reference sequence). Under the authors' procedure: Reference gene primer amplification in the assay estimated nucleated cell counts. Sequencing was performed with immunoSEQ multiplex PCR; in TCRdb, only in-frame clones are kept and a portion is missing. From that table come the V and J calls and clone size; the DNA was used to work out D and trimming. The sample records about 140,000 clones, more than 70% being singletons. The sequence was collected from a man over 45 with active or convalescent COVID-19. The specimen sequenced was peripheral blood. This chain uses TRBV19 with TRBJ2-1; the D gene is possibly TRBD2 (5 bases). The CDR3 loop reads CASSPFRGEGNEQFF. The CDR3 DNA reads TGTGCCAGTAGCCCCTTCCGGGGAGAAGGCAATGAGCAGTTCTTC. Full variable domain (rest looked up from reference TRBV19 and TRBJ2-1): DGGITQSPKYLFRKEGQNVTLSCEQNLNHDAMYWYRQDPGQGLRLIYYSQIVNDFQKGDIAEGYSVSREKKESFPLTVTSAQKNPTAFYLCASSPFRGEGNEQFFGPGTRLTVL.